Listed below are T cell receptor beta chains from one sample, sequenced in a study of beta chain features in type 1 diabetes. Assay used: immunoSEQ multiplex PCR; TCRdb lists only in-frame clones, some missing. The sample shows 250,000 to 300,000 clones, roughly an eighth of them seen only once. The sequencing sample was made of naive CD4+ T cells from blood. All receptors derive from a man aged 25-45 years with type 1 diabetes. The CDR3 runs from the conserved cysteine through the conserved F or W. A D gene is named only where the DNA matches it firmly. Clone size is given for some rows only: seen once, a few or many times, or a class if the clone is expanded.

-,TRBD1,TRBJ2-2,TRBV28,TGTGCCAGTGACAGGGACACCGGGGAGCTGTTTTTT,CASDRDTGELFF
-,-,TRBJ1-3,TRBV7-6,TGTGCCAGCAGCCGCGGGAGTGATCATTCGGTATATTTT,CASSRGSDHSVYF
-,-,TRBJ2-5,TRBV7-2,TGTGCCAGCTCATGGGGGGGAGGGGGTTCAGAGACCCAGTACTTC,CASSWGGGGSETQYF
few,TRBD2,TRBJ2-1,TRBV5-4,TGTGCCAGCAGTTCGGGGACTAGCGACAATGAGCAGTTCTTC,CASSSGTSDNEQFF
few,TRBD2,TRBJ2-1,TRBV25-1,TGTGCCAGCAGCGCGGGACTAGCAATATTCAAGGAGCAGTTCTTC,CASSAGLAIFKEQFF
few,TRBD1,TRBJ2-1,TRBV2,TGTGCCAGCAAGGGGGCTAGCATCTACAATGAGCAGTTCTTC,CASKGASIYNEQFF
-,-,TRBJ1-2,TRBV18,TGTGCCAGCTCACCGCAAGACCAGGGAAACTACGGCTACACCTTC,CASSPQDQGNYGYTF
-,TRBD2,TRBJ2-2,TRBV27,TGTGCCAGCAGTTTGCGCGGGAGTGACGCCGGGGAGCTGTTTTTT,CASSLRGSDAGELFF
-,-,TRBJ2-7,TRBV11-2,TGTGCCAGCAGCTTAACTAGCTCTACCTACGAGCAGTACTTC,CASSLTSSTYEQYF
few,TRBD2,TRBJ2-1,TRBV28,TGTGCCAGCAGGGGACTAGCGGGAAACTCCTACAATGAGCAGTTCTTC,CASRGLAGNSYNEQFF
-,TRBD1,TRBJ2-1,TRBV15,TGTGCCACCAGTCCCGGGACAGGGGGTAATGAGCAGTTCTTC,CATSPGTGGNEQFF
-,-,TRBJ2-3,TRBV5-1,TGCGCCAGCAGCTTGGAATCCTCTAGCACAGATACGCAGTATTTT,CASSLESSSTDTQYF
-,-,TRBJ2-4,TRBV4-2,TGTGCCAGCAGCCAAGGCCAGACTACCAAAAACATTCAGTACTTC,CASSQGQTTKNIQYF
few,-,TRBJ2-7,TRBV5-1,TGCGCCAGCGCCTTAGGACTGTCCTACGAGCAGTACTTC,CASALGLSYEQYF
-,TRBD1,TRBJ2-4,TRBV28,TGTGCCAGCCGTTTGGTGGGGACAGACATTCAGTACTTC,CASRLVGTDIQYF
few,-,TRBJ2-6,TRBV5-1,TGCGCCAGCAGCTCCTCGACAGGCTCTGGGGCCAACGTCCTGACTTTC,CASSSSTGSGANVLTF
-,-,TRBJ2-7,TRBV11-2,TGTGCCAGCAGGCCTATGTTAGCGGAGGGGTTCTACGAGCAGTACTTC,CASRPMLAEGFYEQYF
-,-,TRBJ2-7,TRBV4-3,TGCGCCAGCAGCCAAGCGGCAGGGGCCAGCGAGCAGTACTTC,CASSQAAGASEQYF
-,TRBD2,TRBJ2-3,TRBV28,TGTGCCAGCATATCCAAGGCTAGCGGAAGCACAGATACGCAGTATTTT,CASISKASGSTDTQYF
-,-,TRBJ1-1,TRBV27,TGTGCCAGCAGTTTAAGGGCGAGGAGGGGAGCTGGTGACACTGAAGCTTTCTTT,CASSLRARRGAGDTEAFF
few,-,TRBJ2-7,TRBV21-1,TGTGCCAGCAGTCGGTTGAATCGGGGAATCGGGGCCTACGAGCAGTACTTC,CASSRLNRGIGAYEQYF
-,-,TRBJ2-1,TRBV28,TGTGCCAGCTGGTCAGTTGGGGGGAATGAGCAGTTCTTC,CASWSVGGNEQFF
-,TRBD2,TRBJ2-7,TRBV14,TGTGCCAGCAGCCCGACTAGCGGGAGGGCCTACGAGCAGTACTTC,CASSPTSGRAYEQYF
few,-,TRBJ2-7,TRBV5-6,TGTGCCAGCAGCGAGGCCGGCCGGGGCGAGCAGTACTTC,CASSEAGRGEQYF
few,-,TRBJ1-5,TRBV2,TGTGCCAGCCGGAAGGAGATGGGTCAGCCCCAGCATTTT,CASRKEMGQPQHF
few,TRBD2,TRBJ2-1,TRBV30,TGTGCCTGGAGTTCGGCCAGCGGGGCTCCCAATGAGCAGTTCTTC,CAWSSASGAPNEQFF
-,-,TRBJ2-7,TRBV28,TGTGCCAGCAGTTCAACAGTTTACGAGCAGTACTTC,CASSSTVYEQYF
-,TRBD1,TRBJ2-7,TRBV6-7,TGTGCCAGCAGTTTTAAGGGGGCCCAAGAGCAGTACTTC,CASSFKGAQEQYF
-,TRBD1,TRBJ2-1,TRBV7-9,TGTGCCAGCACCCTGGGACAGGGGGGGAGAAATGAGCAGTTCTTC,CASTLGQGGRNEQFF
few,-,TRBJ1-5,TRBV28,TGTGCCAGCAGTTTCGGGGAGGGTCGGCCCCAGCATTTT,CASSFGEGRPQHF
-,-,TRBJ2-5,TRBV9,TGTGCCAGCAGCCCTTTTGGTGCGCAACGAGAGACCCAGTACTTC,CASSPFGAQRETQYF
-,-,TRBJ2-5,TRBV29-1,TGCAGCGTCCTCAGACAGCAGCAAGAGACCCAGTACTTC,CSVLRQQQETQYF
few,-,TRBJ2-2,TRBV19,TGTGCCAGTAGTCAGGCTAGCGCTAACACCGGGGAGCTGTTTTTT,CASSQASANTGELFF
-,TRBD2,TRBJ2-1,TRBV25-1,TGTGCCAGCAGTTGGCTAGCGGACGACTACAATGAGCAGTTCTTC,CASSWLADDYNEQFF
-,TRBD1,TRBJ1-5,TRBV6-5,TGTGCCAGCAGCCGACAGGGTGCCAGCAATCAGCCCCAGCATTTT,CASSRQGASNQPQHF
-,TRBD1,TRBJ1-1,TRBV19,TGTGCCAGTAGTATAGAGGGGACAGCGAACACTGAAGCTTTCTTT,CASSIEGTANTEAFF